A single sample is the source of the 4 T cell receptor beta chains below, sequenced in a study of circulating and synovial CD4+ cells in juvenile arthritis. Generated by immunoSEQ multiplex PCR, the TCRdb table keeps only in-frame clones and is missing some. There are about 30,000 clones in the sample; around 93% occur only once, and about 3% lies in the top ten. Sequenced: CD4+ T cells from blood. The origin of the receptors is a human donor with juvenile idiopathic arthritis.

The chain combines TRBV15 with TRBJ2-1, with D possibly matching TRBD2 (5 bases). Germline V lookup: CDR1 LNHNV, CDR2 YYDKDF (reference sequence). The V gene lost 0 bases and the J gene lost 0 bases, with 9 bases spanning the gap. There are 16 residues in the CDR3. The DNA of the CDR3 is TGTGCCACCAGCAGAGATCTAGCCAGCTCCTACAATGAGCAGTTCTTC. This gives the protein CATSRDLASSYNEQFF.

CDR3 sequence: CASSYSIAGGGNEQFF. CDR3 DNA sequence: TGTGCCAGCAGTTACTCGATAGCGGGAGGTGGCAATGAGCAGTTCTTC. The rearrangement links TRBV6-5 to TRBJ2-1, with TRBD2 matching over 10 bases. CDR1 and CDR2 from the germline V gene are MNHEY and SVGAGI. Unmatched junction bases numbered 5, after V lost 0 bases and J lost 6 bases. CDR3 size: 16 residues.

Only one count was recorded for this clone. This rearrangement joins TRBV5-1 to TRBJ2-2, with 7 positions matching TRBD2. The CDR3 consists of 14 residues. Germline loops: CDR1 SGHRS, CDR2 YFSETQ. Unmatched junction bases numbered 3, after V lost 4 bases and J lost 3 bases. The CDR3 DNA reads as TGCGCCAGCAGCGCTCTAGCGGACACCGGGGAGCTGTTTTTT. This sequence encodes CASSALADTGELFF.

This chain joins TRBV7-3 and TRBJ2-7, with D perhaps TRBD2 (6 bases). Trimming shortened V by 4 bases and J by 0 bases, and 19 bases separated the two germline ends. This CDR3 comprises 17 residues. Looked up from germline, CDR1 is SGHTA and CDR2 is FQGTGA. CDR3 sequence: CASSYSGSRPPSYEQYF. The CDR3 DNA follows: TGTGCCAGCAGCTACTCCGGGAGCCGCCCCCCCTCCTACGAGCAGTACTTC.